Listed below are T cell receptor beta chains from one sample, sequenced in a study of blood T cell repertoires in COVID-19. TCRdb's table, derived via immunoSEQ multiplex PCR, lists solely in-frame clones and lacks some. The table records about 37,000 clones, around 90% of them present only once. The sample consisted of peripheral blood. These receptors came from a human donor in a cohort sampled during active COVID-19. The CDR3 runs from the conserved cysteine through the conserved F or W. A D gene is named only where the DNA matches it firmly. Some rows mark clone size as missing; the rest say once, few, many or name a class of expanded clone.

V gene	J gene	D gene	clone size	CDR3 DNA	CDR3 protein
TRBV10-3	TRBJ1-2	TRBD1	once	TGTGCCATCACAGGGGGCGCAGGTGGCTACACCTTC	CAITGGAGGYTF
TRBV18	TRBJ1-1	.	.	TGTGCCAGCTCGGAGGATGTCAGTGAAGCTTTCTTT	CASSEDVSEAFF
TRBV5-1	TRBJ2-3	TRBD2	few	TGCGCCAGCAGCGGGACTAGCGGGAGCACAGATACGCAGTATTTT	CASSGTSGSTDTQYF
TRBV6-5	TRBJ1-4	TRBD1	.	TGTGCCAGTCGGGGACAGGGCGCCAATGAAAAACTGTTTTTT	CASRGQGANEKLFF
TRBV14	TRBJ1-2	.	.	TGTGCCAGCAGCCGAGGACAGAACTATGGCTACACCTTC	CASSRGQNYGYTF
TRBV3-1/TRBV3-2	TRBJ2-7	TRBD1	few	TGTGCCAGCAGCCAACCGGACAGGGGAGATGTCTACGAGCAGTACTTC	CASSQPDRGDVYEQYF
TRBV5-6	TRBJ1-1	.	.	TGTGCCAGCAGCTTGGGAGGGGGCACTGAAGCTTTCTTT	CASSLGGGTEAFF
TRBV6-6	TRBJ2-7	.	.	TGTGCCAGCACCCCCGGGGGGGGACAGGGCGGATACGGGCAGTACTTC	CASTPGGGQGGYGQYF
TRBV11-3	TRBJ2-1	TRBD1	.	TGTGCCAGCAGCCCCGGGACAGAGGCCTACAATGAGCAGTTCTTC	CASSPGTEAYNEQFF
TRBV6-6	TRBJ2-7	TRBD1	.	TGTGCCAGCAGCCCCCATCCGGACAGGGTGGCTCACGAGCAGTACTTC	CASSPHPDRVAHEQYF
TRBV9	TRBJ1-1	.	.	TGTGCCAGCAGCGCACCCGTTGACAGGAGTTTTATGAACACTGAAGCTTTCTTT	CASSAPVDRSFMNTEAFF
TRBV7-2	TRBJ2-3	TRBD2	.	TGTGCCAGCAGCTTATCTAGCGGGTTTAGCACAGATACGCAGTATTTT	CASSLSSGFSTDTQYF
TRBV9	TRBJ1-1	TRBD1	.	TGTGCCAGCAGCGCGACCGGGACAGCGAACACTGAAGCTTTCTTT	CASSATGTANTEAFF
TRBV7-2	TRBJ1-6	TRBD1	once	TGTGCCAGCAGCTTGGGTCCGACAGGGGTCAATTCACCCCTCCACTTT	CASSLGPTGVNSPLHF
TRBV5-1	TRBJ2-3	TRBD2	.	TGCGCCAGCAGCTTGGGCGGGACTAGCGGGCCCACAGATACGCAGTATTTT	CASSLGGTSGPTDTQYF
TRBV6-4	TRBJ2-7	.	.	TGTGCCAGCAGTGAACTACAGGGCTACGAGCAGTACTTC	CASSELQGYEQYF
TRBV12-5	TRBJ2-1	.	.	TGTGCTAGTGGTTTGGTACGATCATTTACAGCGGAGAGCTCCTACAATGAGCAGTTCTTC	CASGLVRSFTAESSYNEQFF
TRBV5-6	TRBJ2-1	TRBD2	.	TGTGCCAGCAGCCGGACTAGCGGGAATTACAATGAGCAGTTCTTC	CASSRTSGNYNEQFF
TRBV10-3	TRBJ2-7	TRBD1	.	TGTGCCATCAGTGAGGCCAGACAGGGCAGCGAGCAGTACTTC	CAISEARQGSEQYF
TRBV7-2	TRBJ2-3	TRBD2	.	TGTGCCAGCAGCGACGATCGGCCTAGCGGGAGATGGGCAGATACGCAGTATTTT	CASSDDRPSGRWADTQYF
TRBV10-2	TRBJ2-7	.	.	TGCGCCAGCAGTGGCCCGACAGACCGACCCTACGAGCAGTACTTC	CASSGPTDRPYEQYF
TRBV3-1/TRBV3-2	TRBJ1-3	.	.	TGTGCCAGCAGCCAAGGTACAGGTGGAAACACCATATATTTT	CASSQGTGGNTIYF
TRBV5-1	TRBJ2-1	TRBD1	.	TGCGCCAGCAGCTTGGTTCCGGGACAGTACAATGAGCAGTTCTTC	CASSLVPGQYNEQFF
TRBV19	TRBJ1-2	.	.	TGTGCCAGTAGTATTCCGGGGAACTATGGCTACACCTTC	CASSIPGNYGYTF
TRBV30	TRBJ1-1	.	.	TGTGCCTGGAGGGCCTTGAACACTGAAGCTTTCTTT	CAWRALNTEAFF
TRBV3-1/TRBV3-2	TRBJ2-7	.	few	TGTGCCAGCAGCCAAGATGGGAACAGGGCGCAGCAGTACTTC	CASSQDGNRAQQYF
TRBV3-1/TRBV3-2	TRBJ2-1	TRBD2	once	TGTGCCAGCAAAGCGGGGGTGCTGAATGAGCAGTTCTTC	CASKAGVLNEQFF
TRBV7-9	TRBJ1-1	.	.	TGTGCCAGCCGACTACCGAAAGGGACTGAAGCTTTCTTT	CASRLPKGTEAFF
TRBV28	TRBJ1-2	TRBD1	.	TGTGCCATAGGGGGCGCGGGTAACTATGGCTACACCTTC	CAIGGAGNYGYTF
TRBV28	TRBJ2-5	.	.	TGTGCCAGCAGTTTCCTAGGACAGCAAGAGACCCAGTACTTC	CASSFLGQQETQYF
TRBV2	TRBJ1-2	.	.	TGTGCCAGCAGCCCCCGGGCCCCTCGGGGCTATGGCTACACCTTC	CASSPRAPRGYGYTF
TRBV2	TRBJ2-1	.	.	TGTGCCAGCAGTGATTTGGGGGGTAGTAGCGGTGAGCAGTTCTTC	CASSDLGGSSGEQFF
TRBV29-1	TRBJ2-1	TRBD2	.	TGCAGCGTTGAGGGGGGGGAGCAGTTCTTC	CSVEGGEQFF
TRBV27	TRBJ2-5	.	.	TGTGCCAGCAGTTTATCATACGGGGTGGAGACCCAGTACTTC	CASSLSYGVETQYF
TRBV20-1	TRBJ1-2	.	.	TGCAGTGTTCCGAGCGAGGGAGGCTACACCTTC	CSVPSEGGYTF
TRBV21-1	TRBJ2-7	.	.	TGTGCCAGCAGCAAAGCACGGACAGGGGTACCCTACGAGCAGTACTTC	CASSKARTGVPYEQYF
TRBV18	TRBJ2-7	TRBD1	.	TGTGCCAGCTCACCAGGGACAGGGGTTGATGGCGAGCAGTACTTC	CASSPGTGVDGEQYF
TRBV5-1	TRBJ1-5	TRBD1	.	TGCGCCAGCAGCATAGGGACAGCTGGGAGCAATCAGCCCCAGCATTTT	CASSIGTAGSNQPQHF
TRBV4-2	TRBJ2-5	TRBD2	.	TGTGCCAGCAGCCAAGATGGGAGCGGGGGCCAACAAGAGACCCAGTACTTC	CASSQDGSGGQQETQYF
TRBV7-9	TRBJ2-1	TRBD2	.	TGTGCCAGCAGCTTAGGCTCGACTAGCGGGGGGCGCTCCTACAATGAGCAGTTCTTC	CASSLGSTSGGRSYNEQFF